The next 15 T cell receptor beta chains were all read from a single sample in a study of technical replicates of blood from several donors. Sequenced by immunoSEQ multiplex PCR; TCRdb stores in-frame clones only, minus some. Among around 68,000 clones listed, 91% were seen once. The sample was T cells isolated from PBMCs. All receptors derive from a human donor in good health. Some clones in this sample may be carry-over from other donors' samples.

The chain recombines TRBV18 with TRBJ2-1; 7 bases align to TRBD1. CDR1 is KGHSH and CDR2 is LQKENI in the germline V gene. V was pared by 3 bases and J by 3 bases, with 8 bases of the junction left unmatched. The CDR3 runs to 16 residues. CDR3 DNA sequence: TGTGCCAGCTCACCGCCGGGACAGATAAACTACAATGAGCAGTTCTTC. It codes for CASSPPGQINYNEQFF. The full variable domain, rest sourced from reference TRBV18 and TRBJ2-1, is NAGVMQNPRHLVRRRGQEARLRCSPMKGHSHVYWYRQLPEEGLKFMVYLQKENIIDESGMPKERFSAEFPKEGPSILRIQQVVRGDSAAYFCASSPPGQINYNEQFFGPGTRLTVL.

The chain combines TRBV27 with TRBJ2-1; TRBD2 matches 13 bases. This CDR3 has 18 amino acids. The trim removed 3 bases at V and 10 bases at J, leaving 15 bases unmatched. Looked up from germline, CDR1 is MNHEY and CDR2 is SMNVEV (reference sequence). CDR3 loop: CASSFGGHGTSGVGEQFF. The CDR3 nucleotides read TGTGCCAGCAGTTTTGGGGGGCACGGGACTAGCGGGGTGGGGGAGCAGTTCTTC.

The chain combines TRBV7-9 with TRBJ1-2; D not certain. The germline V and J ends were trimmed by 1 base and 8 bases, with 11 bases remaining between them. The CDR3 length is 13 residues. CDR1 and CDR2 from the germline V gene are SEHNR and FQNEAQ (reference sequence). The CDR3 loop is CASSLGAGDGYTF. CDR3 coding DNA: TGTGCCAGCAGCTTAGGGGCAGGTGACGGCTACACCTTC.

CDR3 nucleotides: TGTGCCAGCAGCTTCCTAGCGGGATCCTACGAGCAGTACTTC. Protein product: CASSFLAGSYEQYF. This chain connects TRBV7-2 to TRBJ2-7; 9 nucleotides match TRBD2. After removal of 3 bases from V and 1 base from J, the junction contained 1 base not matched to a gene. CDR3 length: 14 residues. Germline V CDR1 and CDR2: SGHTA, FQGNSA.

The chain recombines TRBV27 with TRBJ2-3; maybe TRBD2 (5 bases). Germline CDR1 is MNHEY and CDR2 is SMNVEV (reference sequence). The CDR3 is made up of 14 amino acids. The V gene lost 3 bases and the J gene lost 5 bases, with 12 bases spanning the gap. CDR3 in DNA: TGTGCCAGCAGTTTGAGGGTTCCGGGAGATACGCAGTATTTT. This translates into CASSLRVPGDTQYF.

The chain couples TRBV27 to TRBJ2-3; D unclear. The CDR3 contains 12 residues. Trimming pared 3 bases from V and 2 bases from J, leaving 3 bases between. The V gene's germline CDR1 is MNHEY and CDR2 SMNVEV (reference sequence). The CDR3 loop is CASSFNTDTQYF. CDR3 nucleotide sequence: TGTGCCAGCAGTTTCAACACAGATACGCAGTATTTT.

The chain uses TRBV10-2 and TRBJ1-2; 7 bases are shared with TRBD1. J was trimmed by 6 bases and V by 7 bases; bases with no gene match: 8. Looked up from germline, CDR1 is WSHSY and CDR2 is SAAADI. The CDR3 runs to 13 residues. The DNA of the CDR3 is TGCGCCAGCACCCAGGGGGTCAGGAATGGCTACACCTTC. It codes for CASTQGVRNGYTF.

The chain combines TRBV19 with TRBJ1-1; D unclear. V shed 4 bases and J shed 10 bases, with 13 bases lying between them. In germline, CDR1 is LNHDA, CDR2 SQIVND (reference sequence). CDR3 length: 12 amino acids. The DNA of the CDR3 is TGTGCCAGTAGTAGCCCCTACAGTGGAGCTTTCTTT. Its translation is CASSSPYSGAFF.

The V gene is TRBV6-1, the J gene TRBJ1-4; 9 nucleotides align to TRBD1. The germline CDR1 and CDR2 sequences are MNHNS and SASEGT. This CDR3 spans 14 amino acids. Losses at the gene ends were 2 bases for V and 7 bases for J; bases not matched to a gene: 2. DNA of the CDR3: TGTGCCAGCAGTGAAAGGGACAGGGCTGAAAAACTGTTTTTT. It codes for CASSERDRAEKLFF.

This clone has a handful of counts. This sequence joins TRBV2 and TRBJ1-5; D perhaps matches TRBD1 (6 bases). The CDR3 extends over 14 amino acids. V was pared by 6 bases and J by 3 bases, with 12 bases between. Germline lookup yields CDR1 SNHLY and CDR2 FYNNEI. The chain's CDR3 is CASRNRALNQPQHF. The CDR3 DNA reads as TGTGCCAGCAGGAACAGGGCTCTCAATCAGCCCCAGCATTTT.

As regards this clone: Other DNA variants within this sample encode the same CDR3. The chain recombines TRBV29-1 with TRBJ2-1; a weak D match, TRBD1 (5 bases). The V and J ends lost 5 bases and 7 bases respectively, with 18 bases between them. CDR1 and CDR2 from the germline V gene are SQVTM and ANQGSEA. This CDR3 comprises 14 residues. CDR3 coding DNA: TGCAGCGTTCCCAGGGCTCTCGGCCCTAATGAGCAGTTCTTC. Translation gives CSVPRALGPNEQFF.

The genes are TRBV7-3 and TRBJ1-5, with 8 bases fitting TRBD1. V was clipped by 7 bases and J by 6 bases; unmatched bases: 14. CDR1 is SGHTA and CDR2 is FQGTGA in the germline V gene. This CDR3 is built from 16 residues. In nucleotides, the CDR3 is TGTGCCAGCATCCCCCCCGGGCAGGGGGCGATTCAGCCCCAGCATTTT. Translation gives CASIPPGQGAIQPQHF. Using reference TRBV7-3 and TRBJ1-5 for the parts outside the CDR3, the full variable domain is GAGVSQTPSNKVTEKGKYVELRCDPISGHTALYWYRQSLGQGPEFLIYFQGTGAADDSGLPNDRFFAVRPEGSVSTLKIQRTERGDSAVYLCASIPPGQGAIQPQHFGDGTRLSIL.

This clone has a single count. The gene calls are TRBV7-9 and TRBJ2-5; D is possibly TRBD1 (6 bases). Trimming pared 3 bases from V and 4 bases from J, leaving 9 bases between. The CDR3 covers 13 residues. Germline values: CDR1 SEHNR, CDR2 FQNEAQ (reference sequence). CDR3 loop: CASSFTGRETQYF. The DNA for the CDR3 is TGTGCCAGCAGCTTTACAGGGAGAGAGACCCAGTACTTC.

The V and J genes are TRBV7-2 and TRBJ1-2, with TRBD1 as a possible D gene (5 bases). V gave up 5 bases and J gave up 8 bases, with 18 bases separating them. This CDR3 spans 14 amino acids. Germline V lookup: CDR1 SGHTA, CDR2 FQGNSA. The CDR3 DNA sequence: TGTGCCAGCAGCCCACTCAATCGGGGGGGAGGCTACACCTTC. Its translation is CASSPLNRGGGYTF.

The CDR3 here is CASSLGRGVGGIQYF. The CDR3 nucleotides read TGTGCCAGCAGCTTGGGCAGGGGAGTCGGAGGCATTCAGTACTTC. The chain couples TRBV5-5 to TRBJ2-4; maybe TRBD1 (6 bases). V lost 0 bases and J 9 bases, leaving 16 bases between the germline ends. CDR1 SGHKS and CDR2 YYEKEE come from the germline V gene (reference sequence). CDR3 length equals 15 residues.